Listed below are T cell receptor beta chains from one sample, sequenced in a study of blood T cells in healthy people across ages. In TCRdb, the 5' RACE reads were re-called with MiXCR into one record per CDR3 protein. The sample lists more than 450,000 distinct CDR3 sequences, over 25% occurring once. These data were likewise used in another study, on T cells of mothers and their children.

The sample taken for sequencing was blood. The receptors were gathered from a boy between 2 and 10 years old in good health. The CDR3 runs from the conserved cysteine through the conserved F or W. A D gene is named only where the DNA matches it firmly. Clone size is given for some rows only: seen once, a few or many times, or a class if the clone is expanded.

len,v_gene,d_gene,abundance,j_gene,CDR3nt,CDR3aa
12,TRBV5-5,NA,few,TRBJ1-2,TGTGCCAGCAGCTTCTCAGTCGGTGGCTACACCTTC,CASSFSVGGYTF
13,TRBV20-1,NA,few,TRBJ2-2,TGCAGTGCTTCGTGGGGGCAAAGCGGGGAGCTGTTTTTT,CSASWGQSGELFF
17,TRBV4-1,TRBD2,few,TRBJ2-2,TGCGCCAGCAGCCAACGACTAGCGGGAGTGAGCACCGGGGAGCTGTTTTTT,CASSQRLAGVSTGELFF
13,TRBV6-5,TRBD1,NA,TRBJ2-2,TGTGCCAGCACCATGACAGGGGACGGGGAGCTGTTTTTT,CASTMTGDGELFF
15,TRBV10-3,TRBD2,NA,TRBJ2-7,TGTGCCATCAGAGATGCCGGGACTAGCGGGGTCGAGCAGTACTTC,CAIRDAGTSGVEQYF
16,TRBV9,NA,few,TRBJ2-5,TGTGCCAGCAGCGTAAGGTTGCAGGGACCTCAAGAGACCCAGTACTTC,CASSVRLQGPQETQYF
13,TRBV2,NA,NA,TRBJ1-2,TGTGCCAGCAGCGGGACAAGTCGTCGTGGCTACACCTTC,CASSGTSRRGYTF
13,TRBV30,TRBD1,few,TRBJ1-2,TGTGCCTGGAGTCAGGACAGGGGGCATGGCTACACCTTC,CAWSQDRGHGYTF
13,TRBV7-9,NA,NA,TRBJ1-1,TGTGCCAGCAGCTCCAATCCGCAGGGGTACGCTTTCTTT,CASSSNPQGYAFF
14,TRBV7-2,NA,NA,TRBJ2-7,TGTGCCAGCAGCCCCGCGCGGGCCCCCTACGAGCAGTACTTC,CASSPARAPYEQYF
13,TRBV10-3,NA,few,TRBJ1-1,TGTGCCATCAGTGTGAGGGAGAACACTGAAGCTTTCTTT,CAISVRENTEAFF
19,TRBV6-1,NA,NA,TRBJ2-6,TGTGCCAGCAGTCCCCACGGACAGACGTCCCACTCTGGGGCCAACGTCCTGACTTTC,CASSPHGQTSHSGANVLTF
15,TRBV10-3,TRBD2,NA,TRBJ2-3,TGTGCCATCAGTGAGCTAGCGGGGGGGCCTGATACGCAGTATTTT,CAISELAGGPDTQYF
15,TRBV6-2/TRBV6-3,TRBD2,many,TRBJ2-1,TGTGCCAGCAGCAGACTAGCGGGAGACTACAATGAGCAGTTCTTC,CASSRLAGDYNEQFF
16,TRBV20-1,TRBD1,NA,TRBJ2-2,TGCAGTGCTAGAGTTCTCGCAGGGGGTGGCACCGGGGAGCTGTTTTTT,CSARVLAGGGTGELFF
16,TRBV5-1,TRBD2,NA,TRBJ2-1,TGCGCCAGCAGCTTGGACGGACTAGCACGGCTAGGGGAGCAGTTCTTC,CASSLDGLARLGEQFF
14,TRBV10-3,TRBD2,NA,TRBJ2-1,TGTGCCACCAGTGATCGCGGGAGGGCCGGTGAGCAGTTCTTC,CATSDRGRAGEQFF
15,TRBV3-1,TRBD2,few,TRBJ2-1,TGTGCCAGCAGCCAATCCGGACTAGTTAGCGATGAGCAGTTCTTC,CASSQSGLVSDEQFF
13,TRBV6-5,NA,NA,TRBJ2-1,TGTGCCAGCAGCCAGGGTCTACACAATGAGCAGTTCTTC,CASSQGLHNEQFF
14,TRBV24-1,NA,few,TRBJ1-5,TGTGCCACCAGTAGTGGGCAGGGAGGTCAGCCCCAGCATTTT,CATSSGQGGQPQHF
14,TRBV28,NA,once,TRBJ2-7,TGTGCCAGCAGTTTGGCCGGGACTCCCTACGAGCAGTACTTC,CASSLAGTPYEQYF
15,TRBV6-1,NA,many,TRBJ1-5,TGTGCCAGCAGTGAATTAGTAGGTAGCAATCAGCCCCAGCATTTT,CASSELVGSNQPQHF
14,TRBV10-2,TRBD1,NA,TRBJ1-2,TGCGCCAGCAGTGACGGACAGGGTTTGAGTGGCTACACCTTC,CASSDGQGLSGYTF
15,TRBV11-2,NA,few,TRBJ2-1,TGTGCCAGCAGCTTTCTAGCCAACCTGGACAATGAGCAGTTCTTC,CASSFLANLDNEQFF
14,TRBV4-3,NA,few,TRBJ2-2,TGCGCCAGCAGCCAACAACCAGGGGTCGGGGAGCTGTTTTTT,CASSQQPGVGELFF
13,TRBV5-1,NA,few,TRBJ1-1,TGCGCCAGCAGCTCCTCCACTGAAGCTCCCCCTTTTTTT,CASSSSTEAPPFF
14,TRBV2,NA,few,TRBJ2-4,TGTGCCAGCAGTGAATTCGGCGGGGAAAACATTCAGTACTTC,CASSEFGGENIQYF
14,TRBV29-1,TRBD2,few,TRBJ2-5,TGCAGCGTTTCTAGCGGGAGGGCAGGAGAGACCCAGTACTTC,CSVSSGRAGETQYF